A selection of T cell receptor beta chains follows, all from one sample in a study of response to subunit inactivated influenza vaccine. TCRdb reprocessed the RT-PCR reads with MiXCR, giving one entry per CDR3 protein. Of 710,000 or so distinct CDR3 sequences in the sample, around a sixth are singletons; the top ten hold around a tenth. Sequencing was performed on PBMCs from blood, taken about 12 days after vaccination. The source of these receptors is a man over 45 who received an inactivated influenza vaccine. CDR3s include the opening cysteine and the closing phenylalanine or tryptophan. A D gene is named only where the DNA matches it firmly. Clone size is shown for a subset of rows, as once, few, many or a class of expanded clone.

D,J,size,V,DNA,CDR3
NA,TRBJ2-5,many,TRBV6-5,TGTGCCAGCAGTTACGTGGGCCAAGAGACCCAGTACTTC,CASSYVGQETQYF
NA,TRBJ1-5,NA,TRBV27,TGTGCCAGCAGTTTCCGGGTACGTCAGCCCCAGCATTTT,CASSFRVRQPQHF
NA,TRBJ2-3,many,TRBV15,TGTGCCACCAGCAGAGATAGAGGACTAGATACGCAGTATTTT,CATSRDRGLDTQYF
TRBD2,TRBJ2-1,few,TRBV6-2/TRBV6-3,TGTGCCAGCAGTTACTGGGGACTAGCGGACTACAATGAGCAGTTCTTC,CASSYWGLADYNEQFF
TRBD1,TRBJ1-1,few,TRBV20-1,TGCAGTGCCCCGATACCCAGGAGGGGGCGGACTGAAGCTTTCTTT,CSAPIPRRGRTEAFF
TRBD1,TRBJ2-5,NA,TRBV7-2,TGTGCCAGCAGCTTAGCGGGGACAGGGGGTATACTAGAGCCCCAGTACTTC,CASSLAGTGGILEPQYF
NA,TRBJ2-7,few,TRBV5-1,TGCGCCAGCAGCGGTATGGGGGCACCCGACGAGCAGTACTTC,CASSGMGAPDEQYF
NA,TRBJ2-6,NA,TRBV6-2/TRBV6-3,TGTGCCAGCCTTGCGAGGCGTGATGGGGCCAACGTCCTGACTTTC,CASLARRDGANVLTF
TRBD1,TRBJ2-1,few,TRBV5-1,TGCGCCAGCAGCCGGACAGGGTTGGGTGAGCAGTTCTTC,CASSRTGLGEQFF
NA,TRBJ2-7,NA,TRBV11-2,TGTGCCAGCAGCTTAGTATTCTCTGGTGACAGGCAGTCCTACGAGCAGTACTTC,CASSLVFSGDRQSYEQYF
TRBD1,TRBJ2-3,NA,TRBV4-2,TGTGCCAGCAGCCAAGCATTGGGACAGGGGTCAGATACGCAGTATTTT,CASSQALGQGSDTQYF
TRBD2,TRBJ2-5,NA,TRBV7-6,TGTGCCAGCAGCTTCCGGTTGGGTAGCGGGAGTAAAGAGACCCAGTACTTC,CASSFRLGSGSKETQYF
TRBD1,TRBJ1-4,NA,TRBV5-1,TGCGCCAGCAGCACCCAAGGGGGCGAAGTTGAAAAACTGTTTTTT,CASSTQGGEVEKLFF
TRBD2,TRBJ2-3,NA,TRBV24-1,TGTGCCACCAGTGATTGGACTAGCGGAGATACGCAGTATTTT,CATSDWTSGDTQYF
NA,TRBJ2-7,few,TRBV12-3/TRBV12-4,TGTGCCAGCGAACGACGTGTCTACGAGCAGTACTTC,CASERRVYEQYF
NA,TRBJ2-5,NA,TRBV12-2,TGTGCAAGTCACCCCTCCCCCGGTGAGACCCAGTACTTC,CASHPSPGETQYF
NA,TRBJ1-4,NA,TRBV11-1,TGTGCCAGCAGCTTAGCATCGATGCCGGTGGCGGGTAATGAAAAACTGTTTTTT,CASSLASMPVAGNEKLFF
TRBD1,TRBJ1-4,NA,TRBV19,TGTGCCAGTAGTGCCCGACAGGGGACCGGATCACCGGGTAATGAAAAACTGTTTTTT,CASSARQGTGSPGNEKLFF
NA,TRBJ2-7,few,TRBV7-8,TGTGCCAGCAGCTTAGGGTTTCAGGGAAGCTCCTACGAGCAGTACTTC,CASSLGFQGSSYEQYF
NA,TRBJ2-7,NA,TRBV20-1,TGCAGTGCTCCCGACGGGGCCGGCTTTCGCGAGCAGTACTTC,CSAPDGAGFREQYF
TRBD1,TRBJ2-4,few,TRBV5-1,TGCGCCAGCAGCTTCTCCGGGACAGGGGAAAACATTCAGTACTTC,CASSFSGTGENIQYF
NA,TRBJ2-7,few,TRBV6-1,TGTGCCAGCAGTACACGGTGGGGCCTGAGCTCCTACGAGCAGTACTTC,CASSTRWGLSSYEQYF
TRBD2,TRBJ2-1,NA,TRBV7-2,TGTGCCAGCAGCTTAGCGAGCGGGGGGAGGTTTCAAGTGCAGTTCTTC,CASSLASGGRFQVQFF
NA,TRBJ2-2,NA,TRBV15,TGTGCCACTACTTTCCGGGGCACCGGGGAGCTGTTTTTT,CATTFRGTGELFF
NA,TRBJ1-3,few,TRBV3-1,TGTGCCAGCAGCCAAGTGGGGGTAGGCGGAAACACCATATATTTT,CASSQVGVGGNTIYF
NA,TRBJ2-7,once,TRBV11-2,TGTGCCAGCAGCTTTTCCCAGGAGTTAGCTGGCGAGCAGTACTTC,CASSFSQELAGEQYF
NA,TRBJ2-1,few,TRBV4-3,TGCGCCAGCAGCCAAGGAATAGCCGGTGAGCAGTTCTTC,CASSQGIAGEQFF
TRBD1,TRBJ1-6,NA,TRBV4-2,TGTGCCAGCAGCCAACAGACAGGGGCCTCGAATTCACCCCTCCACTTT,CASSQQTGASNSPLHF
TRBD1,TRBJ2-7,few,TRBV11-2,TGTGCCAGCAGCCTAACGTTTTTCGGGACAGGGGCATACGAGCAGTACTTC,CASSLTFFGTGAYEQYF
NA,TRBJ1-2,few,TRBV20-1,TGCAGTGCTAGAGCAGTTCCCTTCTATGGCTACACCTTC,CSARAVPFYGYTF
NA,TRBJ1-4,few,TRBV6-1,TGTGCCAGCAGTGAAGTCCCCGGGTGGGAACTGTTTTTT,CASSEVPGWELFF
TRBD2,TRBJ2-5,few,TRBV3-1,TGTGCCAGTAGAGGAGCGGGGGGGCCAGGGACCCAGTACTTC,CASRGAGGPGTQYF
TRBD1,TRBJ2-7,NA,TRBV7-2,TGTGCCAGCAGCTCCCGGACAGGCCAATTTGTAGAGCAGTACTTC,CASSSRTGQFVEQYF
NA,TRBJ2-1,few,TRBV7-9,TGTGCCAGCAGCTTAGCTGGCGGACTAACCTACAATGAGCAGTTCTTC,CASSLAGGLTYNEQFF
TRBD1,TRBJ2-6,few,TRBV12-3/TRBV12-4,TGTGCCAGCAGCCGGGACAGGACTACCTCTGGGGCCAACGTCCTGACTTTC,CASSRDRTTSGANVLTF
TRBD1,TRBJ2-7,NA,TRBV7-9,TGTGCCAGCAGCTTAGCCTCGACAGGGTCAAAGCAGTACTTC,CASSLASTGSKQYF
NA,TRBJ1-5,few,TRBV20-1,TGCAGTGCTAGACGGGGGCATAGCAATCAGCCCCAGCATTTT,CSARRGHSNQPQHF
NA,TRBJ2-6,NA,TRBV7-8,TGTGCCAGCAGCTGGTCCAGGGTAGCTGGGGCCAACGTCCTGACTTTC,CASSWSRVAGANVLTF
NA,TRBJ2-5,NA,TRBV10-1,TGCGCCAGCAGTGAGTCCGGCGGGCAAGGGACCCAGTACTTC,CASSESGGQGTQYF
NA,TRBJ2-1,NA,TRBV24-1,TGTGCCACCAGTGATTCGGATTGGGTTGAGCAGTTCTTC,CATSDSDWVEQFF
NA,TRBJ1-2,many,TRBV7-9,TGTGCCAGCAGCGAGAGTGGTTCCGGACACTATGGCTACACCTTC,CASSESGSGHYGYTF
NA,TRBJ1-2,NA,TRBV6-2/TRBV6-3,TGTGCCAGCAGTTACAGGTCTGGGAACTATGGCTACACCTTC,CASSYRSGNYGYTF
NA,TRBJ2-2,NA,TRBV15,TGTGCCACCAGTAGTGAGGGGACCGGGGAGCTGTTTTTT,CATSSEGTGELFF
NA,TRBJ2-1,medium-sized,TRBV29-1,TGCAGCGTTGCATCTCGGCTAGCCCCCTACAATGAGCAGTTCTTC,CSVASRLAPYNEQFF
NA,TRBJ2-1,NA,TRBV6-2/TRBV6-3,TGTGCCAGCAGTTACATCGGGAGCGGTTGGGGTGAGCAGTTCTTC,CASSYIGSGWGEQFF
TRBD2,TRBJ2-5,NA,TRBV2,TGTGCCAGCAGTGAAGGGACTAGCGGGAGAAAAGAGACCCAGTACTTC,CASSEGTSGRKETQYF
NA,TRBJ1-2,few,TRBV29-1,TGCAGCGTTGTCGTATGGGGGGAGGACTATGGCTACACCTTC,CSVVVWGEDYGYTF
TRBD1,TRBJ2-7,NA,TRBV5-1,TGCGCCAGCAGCCAGACAGGGGATGCCTCCTACGAGCAGTACTTC,CASSQTGDASYEQYF
TRBD2,TRBJ2-1,many,TRBV29-1,TGCAGCGGCCTACAACCGGGACTAGCTATTTGGCAGTTCTTC,CSGLQPGLAIWQFF
NA,TRBJ2-4,few,TRBV14,TGTGCCAGCAGCCGAAACGAGGGTTACATTCAGTACTTC,CASSRNEGYIQYF